What follows are 4 T cell receptor beta chains derived from one specimen sequenced in a study of blood T cell repertoires in COVID-19. The repertoire was sequenced with immunoSEQ multiplex PCR; TCRdb's copy has only in-frame clones and lacks some. This sample carries 150,000 to 200,000 clones, around 86% of them seen once, and the ten largest clones take roughly 13%. Sequencing was done on a sample of peripheral blood. The receptor set was obtained from a man aged 65 to 79 who had recovered from COVID-19.

V usage is TRBV30 and J usage is TRBJ2-7; 7 bases map to TRBD2. CDR3 length: 14 residues. CDR1 is GTSNPN and CDR2 is SVGIG in the germline V gene (reference sequence). With V trimmed by 5 bases and J by 4 bases, 11 bases remained unmatched. CDR3 DNA: TGTGCCTGGTCACGTGGCGGGAGTGGATACGAGCAGTACTTC. Amino acids: CAWSRGGSGYEQYF.

This clone came up a few times. The V gene is TRBV28, the J gene TRBJ2-7; 7 bases fit TRBD1. V dropped 5 bases and J dropped 5; count of bases not matched to a gene: 9. This CDR3 region has 14 residues. In germline, CDR1 is MDHEN, CDR2 SYDVKM. This CDR3 reads CASSPGTVPNEQYF. The DNA of the CDR3 is TGTGCCAGCAGTCCCGGGACAGTCCCCAACGAGCAGTACTTC.

The V gene is TRBV29-1, the J gene TRBJ2-3; 7 bases line up with TRBD1. This CDR3 has 12 amino acids. The J segment lost 9 bases and the V segment lost 6 bases, leaving 9 bases of the junction unmatched. Germline CDR1 and CDR2: SQVTM and ANQGSEA. CDR3 nucleotide sequence: TGCAGCGTCGGGGACAGTCGAGGGACGCAGTATTTT. Its translation is CSVGDSRGTQYF.

In its sample, this clone was seen once. The chain recombines TRBV24-1 with TRBJ2-1, with 9 bases aligning to TRBD1. Germline assignment: CDR1 KGHDR and CDR2 SFDVKD. The CDR3 runs 15 residues. The V segment lost 5 bases and the J segment 8 bases; nucleotides outside the gene matches: 9. The chain's CDR3 is CATSAPGQGGDEQFF. CDR3 DNA sequence: TGTGCCACCAGTGCCCCGGGACAGGGTGGCGATGAGCAGTTCTTC.